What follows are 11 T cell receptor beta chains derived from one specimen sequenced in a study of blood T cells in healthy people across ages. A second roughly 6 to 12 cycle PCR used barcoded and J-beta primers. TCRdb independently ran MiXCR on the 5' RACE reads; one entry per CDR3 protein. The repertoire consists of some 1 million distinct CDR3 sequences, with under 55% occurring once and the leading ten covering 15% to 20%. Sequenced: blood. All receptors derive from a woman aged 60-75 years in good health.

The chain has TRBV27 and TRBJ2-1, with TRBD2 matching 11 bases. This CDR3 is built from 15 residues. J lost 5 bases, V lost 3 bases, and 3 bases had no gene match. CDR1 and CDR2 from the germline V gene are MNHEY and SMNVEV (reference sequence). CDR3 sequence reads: CASSLTSGNDNEQFF. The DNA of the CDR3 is TGTGCCAGCAGTTTGACTAGCGGGAATGACAATGAGCAGTTCTTC.

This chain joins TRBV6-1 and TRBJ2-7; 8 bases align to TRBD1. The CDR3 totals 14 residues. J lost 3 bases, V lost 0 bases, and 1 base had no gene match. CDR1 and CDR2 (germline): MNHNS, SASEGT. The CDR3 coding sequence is TGTGCCAGCAGTGAAGCCGGGACAGGCTACGAGCAGTACTTC. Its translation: CASSEAGTGYEQYF.

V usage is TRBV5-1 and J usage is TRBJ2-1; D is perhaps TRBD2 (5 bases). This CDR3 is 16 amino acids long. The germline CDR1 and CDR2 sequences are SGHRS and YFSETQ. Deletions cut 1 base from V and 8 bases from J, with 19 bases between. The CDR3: CASSLTEDWVRDEQFF. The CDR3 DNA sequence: TGCGCCAGCAGCTTGACGGAGGACTGGGTTAGAGATGAGCAGTTCTTC. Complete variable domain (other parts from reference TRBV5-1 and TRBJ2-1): KAGVTQTPRYLIKTRGQQVTLSCSPISGHRSVSWYQQTPGQGLQFLFEYFSETQRNKGNFPGRFSGRQFSNSRSEMNVSTLELGDSALYLCASSLTEDWVRDEQFFGPGTRLTVL.

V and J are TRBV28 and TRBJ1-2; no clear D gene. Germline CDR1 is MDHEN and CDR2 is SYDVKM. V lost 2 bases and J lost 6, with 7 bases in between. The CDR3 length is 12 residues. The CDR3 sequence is CASSLRLNGYTF. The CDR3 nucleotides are TGTGCCAGCAGTTTACGGTTGAATGGCTACACCTTC.

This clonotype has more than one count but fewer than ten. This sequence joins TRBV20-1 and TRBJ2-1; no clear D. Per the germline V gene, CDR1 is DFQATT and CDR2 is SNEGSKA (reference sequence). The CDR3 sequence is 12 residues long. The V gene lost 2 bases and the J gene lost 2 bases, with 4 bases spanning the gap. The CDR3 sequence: CSARPAYNEQFF. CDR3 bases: TGCAGTGCTAGACCAGCCTACAATGAGCAGTTCTTC.

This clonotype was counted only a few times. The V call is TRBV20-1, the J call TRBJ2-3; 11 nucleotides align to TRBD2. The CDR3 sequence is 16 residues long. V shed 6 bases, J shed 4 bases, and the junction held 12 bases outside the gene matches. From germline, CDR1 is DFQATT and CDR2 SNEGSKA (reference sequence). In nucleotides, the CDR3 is TGCAGTGCCCAGATTACTAGCGGGAGTCGGTCAGATACGCAGTATTTT. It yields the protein CSAQITSGSRSDTQYF.

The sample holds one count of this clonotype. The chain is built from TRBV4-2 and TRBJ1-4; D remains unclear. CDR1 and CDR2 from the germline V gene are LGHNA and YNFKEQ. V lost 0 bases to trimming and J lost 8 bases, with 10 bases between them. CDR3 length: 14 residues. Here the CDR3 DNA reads TGTGCCAGCAGCCAAGAAAGGGCGGGGGAAAAACTGTTTTTT. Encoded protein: CASSQERAGEKLFF.

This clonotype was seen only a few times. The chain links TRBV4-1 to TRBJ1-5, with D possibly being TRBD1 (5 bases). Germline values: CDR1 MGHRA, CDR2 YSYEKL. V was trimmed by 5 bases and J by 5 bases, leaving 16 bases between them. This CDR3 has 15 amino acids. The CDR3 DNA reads TGCGCCAGCAGCTCGAGGGACGCAGATTATCAGCCCCAGCATTTT. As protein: CASSSRDADYQPQHF.

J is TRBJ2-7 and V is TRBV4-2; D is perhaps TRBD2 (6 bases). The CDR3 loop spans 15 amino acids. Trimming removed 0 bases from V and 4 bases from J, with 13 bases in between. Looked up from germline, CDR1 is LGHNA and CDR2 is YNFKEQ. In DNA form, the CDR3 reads TGTGCCAGCAGCCAAGATCCGGGACTCCTTTACGAGCAGTACTTC. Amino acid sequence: CASSQDPGLLYEQYF.

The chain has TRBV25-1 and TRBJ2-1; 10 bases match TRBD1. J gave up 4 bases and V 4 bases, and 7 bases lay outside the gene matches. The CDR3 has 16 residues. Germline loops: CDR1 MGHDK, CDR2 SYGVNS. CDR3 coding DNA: TGTGCCAGCAGTGCTACGACAGGGGGCGCGTACAATGAGCAGTTCTTC. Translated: CASSATTGGAYNEQFF.

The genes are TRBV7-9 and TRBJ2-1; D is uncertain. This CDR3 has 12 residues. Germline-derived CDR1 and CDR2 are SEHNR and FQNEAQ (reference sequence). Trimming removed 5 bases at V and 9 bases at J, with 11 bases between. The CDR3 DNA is TGTGCCAGCAGCAGAACAATCGGTGAGCAGTTCTTC. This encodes CASSRTIGEQFF.